This T cell receptor (beta chain) was sequenced for a study of CD8+ T cells in alopecia areata. A word on this clone: Its specificity is not known.

Peripheral blood and lesional scalp punch biopsies were taken from alopecia areata patients. CD4+ and CD8+ T cells were sorted from PBMCs. Whole-study findings and limits: Higher clonality was seen in lesional scalp than in normal scalp, especially in alopecia totalis/universalis.

With 4 bases clipped from V and 5 bases from J, the junction kept 6 bases outside the gene matches. The germline V gene encodes CDR1 LNHDA and CDR2 SQIVND (reference sequence). The CDR3 runs to 14 residues. After isolation, RNA underwent reverse transcription to generate cDNA as the sequencing template. Sequencing used immunoSEQ multiplex PCR; TCRdb keeps in-frame clones, though not all of them. The data contain around 130,000 clones, around 50% of them singletons. The V call is TRBV19, the J call TRBJ2-3; 7 positions match TRBD1. The sequence derives from a human donor with alopecia areata. The material sequenced was CD4+ T cells sorted from blood, taken at week 0. The CDR3 loop reads CASSTRQGRDTQYF. CDR3 DNA: TGTGCCAGTAGTACTCGACAGGGAAGAGATACGCAGTATTTT.